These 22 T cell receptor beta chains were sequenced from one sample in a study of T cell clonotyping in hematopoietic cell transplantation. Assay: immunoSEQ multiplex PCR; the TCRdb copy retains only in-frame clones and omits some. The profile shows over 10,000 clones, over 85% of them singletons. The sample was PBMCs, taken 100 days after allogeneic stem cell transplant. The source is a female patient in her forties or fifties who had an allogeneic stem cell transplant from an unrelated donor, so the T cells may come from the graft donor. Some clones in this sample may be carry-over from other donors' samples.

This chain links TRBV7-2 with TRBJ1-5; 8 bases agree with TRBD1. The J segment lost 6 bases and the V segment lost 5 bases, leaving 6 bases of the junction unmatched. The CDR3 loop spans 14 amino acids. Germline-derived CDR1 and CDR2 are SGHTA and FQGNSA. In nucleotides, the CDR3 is TGTGCCAGCAGCCCTAGACAGGGGCTTCAGCCCCAGCATTTT. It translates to CASSPRQGLQPQHF. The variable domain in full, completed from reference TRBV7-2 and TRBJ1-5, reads GAGVSQSPSNKVTEKGKDVELRCDPISGHTALYWYRQSLGQGLEFLIYFQGNSAPDKSGLPSDRFSAERTGGSVSTLTIQRTQQEDSAVYLCASSPRQGLQPQHFGDGTRLSIL.

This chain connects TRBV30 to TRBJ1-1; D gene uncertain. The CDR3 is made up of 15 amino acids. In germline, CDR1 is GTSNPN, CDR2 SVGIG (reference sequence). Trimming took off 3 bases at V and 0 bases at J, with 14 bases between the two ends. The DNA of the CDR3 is TGTGCCTGGAGGCCCCCAGGAATCATGAACACTGAAGCTTTCTTT. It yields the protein CAWRPPGIMNTEAFF. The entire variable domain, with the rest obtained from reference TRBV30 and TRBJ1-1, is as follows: SQTIHQWPATLVQPVGSPLSLECTVEGTSNPNLYWYRQAAGRGLQLLFYSVGIGQISSEVPQNLSASRPQDRQFILSSKKLLLSDSGFYLCAWRPPGIMNTEAFFGQGTRLTVV.

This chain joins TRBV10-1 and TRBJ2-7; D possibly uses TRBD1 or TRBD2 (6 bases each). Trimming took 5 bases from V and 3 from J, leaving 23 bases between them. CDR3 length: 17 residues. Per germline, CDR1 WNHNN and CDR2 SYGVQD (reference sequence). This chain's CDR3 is CASSFLRGDGRNYEQYF. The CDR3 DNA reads TGCGCCAGCAGTTTCCTTAGGGGGGACGGAAGAAACTACGAGCAGTACTTC.

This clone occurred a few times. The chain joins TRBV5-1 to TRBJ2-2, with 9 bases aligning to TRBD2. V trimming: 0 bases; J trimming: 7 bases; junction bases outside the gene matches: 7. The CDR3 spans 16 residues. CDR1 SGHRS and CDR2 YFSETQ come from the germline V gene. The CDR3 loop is CASSLDGGGEYGELFF. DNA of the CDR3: TGCGCCAGCAGCTTGGACGGCGGGGGGGAGTACGGGGAGCTGTTTTTT.

In DNA form, the CDR3 reads TGTGCCAGCAGCTTAGAAAGTTATGGCTACACCTTC. Its translation: CASSLESYGYTF. The chain is built from TRBV11-2 and TRBJ1-2; no clear D. Per germline, CDR1 SGHAT and CDR2 FQNNGV. The ends were cut back, 0 bases at V and 5 bases at J, with 4 bases in the middle. The CDR3 has 12 amino acids.

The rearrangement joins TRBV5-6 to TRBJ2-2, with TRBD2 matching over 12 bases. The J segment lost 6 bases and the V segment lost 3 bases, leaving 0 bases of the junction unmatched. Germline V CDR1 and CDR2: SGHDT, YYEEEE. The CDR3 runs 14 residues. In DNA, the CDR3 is TGTGCCAGCAGCTCTAGCGGGGGGGCCGGGGAGCTGTTTTTT. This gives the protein CASSSSGGAGELFF.

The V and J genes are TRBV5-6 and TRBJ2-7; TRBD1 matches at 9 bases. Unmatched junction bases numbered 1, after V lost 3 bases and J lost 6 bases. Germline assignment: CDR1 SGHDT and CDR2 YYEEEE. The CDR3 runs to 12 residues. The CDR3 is CASSWTGAEQYF. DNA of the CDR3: TGTGCCAGCAGCTGGACAGGGGCCGAGCAGTACTTC.

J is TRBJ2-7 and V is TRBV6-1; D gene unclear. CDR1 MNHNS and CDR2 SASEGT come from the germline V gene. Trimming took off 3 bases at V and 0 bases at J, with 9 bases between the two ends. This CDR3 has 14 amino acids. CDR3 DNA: TGTGCCAGCAGTGATCTCTCAAACTCCTACGAGCAGTACTTC. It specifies CASSDLSNSYEQYF.

The CDR3 spells CASSSGQGFYNSPLHF. CDR3 DNA: TGTGCCAGCAGCTCGGGACAGGGGTTTTATAATTCACCCCTCCACTTT. The chain is built from TRBV7-9 and TRBJ1-6; 10 bases agree with TRBD1. Trimming at V came to 4 bases and at J to 4 bases, leaving 4 bases not matched to a gene. Germline CDR1 is SEHNR and CDR2 is FQNEAQ (reference sequence). The CDR3 runs to 16 residues.

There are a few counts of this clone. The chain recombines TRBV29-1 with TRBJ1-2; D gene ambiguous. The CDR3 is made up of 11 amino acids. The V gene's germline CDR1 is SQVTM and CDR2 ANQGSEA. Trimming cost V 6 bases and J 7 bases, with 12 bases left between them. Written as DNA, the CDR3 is TGCAGCGTCCTATACTGGGGTGGCTACACCTTC. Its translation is CSVLYWGGYTF.

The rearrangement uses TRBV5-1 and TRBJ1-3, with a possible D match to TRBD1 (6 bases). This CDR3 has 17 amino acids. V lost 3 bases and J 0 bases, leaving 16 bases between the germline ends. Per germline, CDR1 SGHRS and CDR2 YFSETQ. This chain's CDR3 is CASSSLPRGLSGNTIYF. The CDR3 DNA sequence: TGCGCCAGCAGCTCCTTGCCCCGGGGGCTCTCTGGAAACACCATATATTTT.

The CDR3 sequence: CASSQAGGSYEQYF. The CDR3 DNA follows: TGTGCCAGCAGCCAAGCGGGAGGTTCGTACGAGCAGTACTTC. The rearrangement joins TRBV4-2 to TRBJ2-7, with 7 bases lining up with TRBD2. This CDR3 comprises 14 residues. CDR1 LGHNA and CDR2 YNFKEQ come from the germline V gene. Germline trimming cut 1 base from V and 4 bases from J; bases unmatched to any gene: 4.

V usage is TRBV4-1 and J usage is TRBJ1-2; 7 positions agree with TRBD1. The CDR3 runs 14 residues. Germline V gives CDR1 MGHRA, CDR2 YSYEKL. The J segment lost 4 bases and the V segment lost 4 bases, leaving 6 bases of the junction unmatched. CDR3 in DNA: TGCGCCAGCAGCCGGGGACAGCCGCTCTATGGCTACACCTTC. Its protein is CASSRGQPLYGYTF.

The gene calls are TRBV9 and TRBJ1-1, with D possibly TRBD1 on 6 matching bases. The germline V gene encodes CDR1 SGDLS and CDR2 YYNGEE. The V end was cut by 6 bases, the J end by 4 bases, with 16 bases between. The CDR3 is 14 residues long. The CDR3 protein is CASNTGTLGTEAFF. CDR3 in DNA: TGTGCCAGCAATACAGGGACTCTGGGCACTGAAGCTTTCTTT.

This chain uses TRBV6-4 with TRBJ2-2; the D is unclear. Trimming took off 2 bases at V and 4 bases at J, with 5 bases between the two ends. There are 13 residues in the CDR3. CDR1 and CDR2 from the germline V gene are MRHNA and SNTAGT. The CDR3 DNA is TGTGCCAGCAGTGACAGGGTCACCGGGGAGCTGTTTTTT. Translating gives CASSDRVTGELFF.

CDR3 amino acids: CASSLRPSQPQHF. CDR3 sequence (DNA): TGTGCCAGCAGCCTCAGGCCCAGCCAGCCCCAGCATTTT. The rearrangement uses TRBV27 and TRBJ1-5; no clear D gene. CDR1 is MNHEY and CDR2 is SMNVEV in the germline V gene (reference sequence). Trimming stripped 6 bases from V and 7 bases from J, with 13 bases between. The CDR3 consists of 13 residues.

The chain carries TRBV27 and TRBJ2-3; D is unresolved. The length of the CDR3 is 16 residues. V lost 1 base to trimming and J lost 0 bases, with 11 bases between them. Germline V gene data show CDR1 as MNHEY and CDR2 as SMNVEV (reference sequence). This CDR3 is CASSLWAGRSTDTQYF. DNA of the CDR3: TGTGCCAGCAGTTTATGGGCAGGCCGAAGCACAGATACGCAGTATTTT.

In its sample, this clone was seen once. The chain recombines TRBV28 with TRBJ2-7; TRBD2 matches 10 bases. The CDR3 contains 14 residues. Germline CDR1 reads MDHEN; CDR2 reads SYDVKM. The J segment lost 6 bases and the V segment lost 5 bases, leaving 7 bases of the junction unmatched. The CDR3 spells CASSVTSGALEQYF. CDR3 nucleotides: TGTGCCAGCAGTGTTACTAGCGGGGCCCTCGAGCAGTACTTC.

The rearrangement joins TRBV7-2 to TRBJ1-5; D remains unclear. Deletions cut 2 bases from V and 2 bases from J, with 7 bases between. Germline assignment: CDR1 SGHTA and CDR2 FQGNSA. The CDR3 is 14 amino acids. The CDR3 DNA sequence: TGTGCCAGCAGCTTACGTTTGGGCAATCAGCCCCAGCATTTT. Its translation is CASSLRLGNQPQHF. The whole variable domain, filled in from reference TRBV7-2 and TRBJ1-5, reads GAGVSQSPSNKVTEKGKDVELRCDPISGHTALYWYRQSLGQGLEFLIYFQGNSAPDKSGLPSDRFSAERTGGSVSTLTIQRTQQEDSAVYLCASSLRLGNQPQHFGDGTRLSIL.

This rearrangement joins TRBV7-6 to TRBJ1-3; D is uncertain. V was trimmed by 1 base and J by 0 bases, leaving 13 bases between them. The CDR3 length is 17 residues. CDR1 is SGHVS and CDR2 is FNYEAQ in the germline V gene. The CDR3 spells CASSLVVGLDSGNTIYF. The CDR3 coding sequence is TGTGCCAGCAGCTTAGTAGTCGGCCTAGACTCTGGAAACACCATATATTTT.

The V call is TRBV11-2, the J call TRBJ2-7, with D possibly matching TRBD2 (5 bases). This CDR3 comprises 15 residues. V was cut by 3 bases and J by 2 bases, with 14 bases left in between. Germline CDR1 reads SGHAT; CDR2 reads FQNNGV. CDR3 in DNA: TGTGCCAGCAGCTTGGGTCTAGCAGGTACCTACGAGCAGTACTTC. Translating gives CASSLGLAGTYEQYF. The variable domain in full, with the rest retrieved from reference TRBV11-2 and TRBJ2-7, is EAGVAQSPRYKIIEKRQSVAFWCNPISGHATLYWYQQILGQGPKLLIQFQNNGVVDDSQLPKDRFSAERLKGVDSTLKIQPAKLEDSAVYLCASSLGLAGTYEQYFGPGTRLTVT.

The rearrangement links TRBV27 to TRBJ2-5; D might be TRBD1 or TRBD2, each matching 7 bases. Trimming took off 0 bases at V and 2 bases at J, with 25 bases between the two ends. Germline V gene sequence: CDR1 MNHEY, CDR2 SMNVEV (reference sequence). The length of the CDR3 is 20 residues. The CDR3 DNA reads TGTGCCAGCAGTTTATCAGGCCTTGGACTAGACAGGGCACAACAAGAGACCCAGTACTTC. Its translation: CASSLSGLGLDRAQQETQYF.